Listed below are T cell receptor beta chains from one sample, sequenced in a study of blood T cell repertoires in COVID-19. The data were produced by immunoSEQ multiplex PCR, yet TCRdb's version contains in-frame clones alone and is incomplete. The sample comprises more than 300,000 clones, around four fifths of which are singletons, and around 5% rests with the top ten. Sequencing input: PBMCs or T cells enriched from blood (not recorded which). Receptor source: a woman aged 45-60 years who had recovered from COVID-19. The CDR3 runs from the conserved cysteine through the conserved F or W. A D gene is named only where the DNA matches it firmly. A clone size is listed for some rows: how often the clone was seen (once, few, many), or a class if it is expanded.

j_call d_call v_call clone_size cdr3_nt cdr3_aa
TRBJ2-7 . TRBV21-1 . TGTGCCAGCAGCAAAGGACCGACGACAGGCACCGTCTACGAGCAGTACTTC CASSKGPTTGTVYEQYF
TRBJ2-3 TRBD2 TRBV6-5 . TGTGCCAGCAGTTACTCTAAGCGGGGTGGCACAGATACGCAGTATTTT CASSYSKRGGTDTQYF
TRBJ1-2 TRBD1 TRBV6-5 . TGTGCCAGCAGCCAAACCGGGACAGGGGCGTTGGGCTACACCTTC CASSQTGTGALGYTF
TRBJ2-3 TRBD1 TRBV3-1/TRBV3-2 once TGTGCCAGCAGCTATTTCCGGACAGGTAGGACAGATACGCAGTATTTT CASSYFRTGRTDTQYF
TRBJ1-1 TRBD1 TRBV28 . TGTGCCAGCAAACCGGGACAGGGTGTCACTGAAGCTTTCTTT CASKPGQGVTEAFF
TRBJ1-4 TRBD1 TRBV6-5 few TGTGCCAGCAGTTACGGGACAGGTCAGAATGAAAAACTGTTTTTT CASSYGTGQNEKLFF
TRBJ1-2 . TRBV7-2 . TGTGCCAGCAGCTTTTCGCAGGGCGGTTCTGGCTACACCTTC CASSFSQGGSGYTF
TRBJ1-2 TRBD1 TRBV2 . TGTGCCAGCAGTGCGGGACAGGGGCGAGGGTATGGCTACACCTTC CASSAGQGRGYGYTF
TRBJ1-1 TRBD1 TRBV6-5 . TGTGCCAGCAAGATGGACAGGGTAATCACTGAAGCTTTCTTT CASKMDRVITEAFF
TRBJ2-7 . TRBV5-1 . TGCGCCAGCAGCTTGGTTGCAGGGCTACCCTACGAGCAGTACTTC CASSLVAGLPYEQYF
TRBJ1-3 . TRBV3-1/TRBV3-2 . TGTGCCAGCAGCCAAGGGCAGGGTAATAGAAACACCATATATTTT CASSQGQGNRNTIYF
TRBJ2-1 . TRBV12-2 . TGTGCAAGTCGCTTGTCTAGAGGGATGGGCTACAATGAGCAGTTCTTC CASRLSRGMGYNEQFF
TRBJ2-1 . TRBV7-6 few TGTGCCAGCAGCCCCTGGGGGGATCAAGACAATGAGCAGTTCTTC CASSPWGDQDNEQFF
TRBJ1-2 TRBD1 TRBV25-1 . TGTGCCAGCAGGGCGGGGACAGACTATGGCTACACCTTC CASRAGTDYGYTF
TRBJ1-5 . TRBV27 . TGTGCCAGCAGTTTATCAAGGACAATGCATCAGCCCCAGCATTTT CASSLSRTMHQPQHF
TRBJ2-7 . TRBV7-8 . TGTGCCAGCAGCTCCCTCCTTGCGTATAGCTCCTACGAGCAGTACTTC CASSSLLAYSSYEQYF
TRBJ1-2 TRBD1 TRBV7-9 . TGTGCCAGCGAGCGGGTGGGGCAGGGGGTGATAGGCTATGGCTACACCTTC CASERVGQGVIGYGYTF
TRBJ1-5 . TRBV7-8 . TGTGCCTCCGGTGCGGAAAGAGGAATTTTTAGCAATCAGCCCCAGCATTTT CASGAERGIFSNQPQHF
TRBJ2-3 . TRBV27 . TGTGCCAGCAGTTCAATCCCGGTTCAGGGGATCCCCACAGATACGCAGTATTTT CASSSIPVQGIPTDTQYF
TRBJ1-6 . TRBV4-3 . TGCGCCAGCAGCCAAGAATTCCCCCGCTACTCATCACCCCTCCACTTT CASSQEFPRYSSPLHF
TRBJ1-1 . TRBV29-1 few TGCAGCGTCCCGCGGGGGTGGGACACTGAAGCTTTCTTT CSVPRGWDTEAFF
TRBJ1-5 . TRBV4-3 . TGCGCCAGCAGCCAACTGACAGGAGCTAATCAGCCCCAGCATTTT CASSQLTGANQPQHF
TRBJ2-3 . TRBV24-1 . TGTGCCACCCGGGACACCAACACAGATACGCAGTATTTT CATRDTNTDTQYF
TRBJ2-3 . TRBV29-1 few TGCAGCGTTGTTGCAGGGGTGCAAGATACGCAGTATTTT CSVVAGVQDTQYF